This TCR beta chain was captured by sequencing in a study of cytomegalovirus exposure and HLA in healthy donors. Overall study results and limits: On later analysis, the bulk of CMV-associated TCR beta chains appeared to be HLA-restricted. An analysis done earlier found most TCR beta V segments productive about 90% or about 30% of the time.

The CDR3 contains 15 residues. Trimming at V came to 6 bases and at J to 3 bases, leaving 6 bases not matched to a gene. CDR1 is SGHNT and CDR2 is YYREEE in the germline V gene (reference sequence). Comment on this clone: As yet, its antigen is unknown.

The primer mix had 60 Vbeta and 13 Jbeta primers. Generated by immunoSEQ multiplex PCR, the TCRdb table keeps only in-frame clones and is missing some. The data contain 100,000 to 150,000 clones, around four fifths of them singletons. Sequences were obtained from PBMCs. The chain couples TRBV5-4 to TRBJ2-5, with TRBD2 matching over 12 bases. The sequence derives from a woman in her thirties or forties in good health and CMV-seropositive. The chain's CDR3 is CASIDRTSGKETQYF. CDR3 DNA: TGTGCCAGCATCGATAGGACTAGCGGGAAAGAGACCCAGTACTTC.